This T cell receptor beta chain was captured by sequencing in a study of OX40 agonist ivuxolimab in advanced cancers. Study at large: Participants could have had prior anti-PD-1, anti-PD-L1 or anti-CTLA-4 therapy, and around 40% had some. Study-level points and caveats: Not determined was the antigen specificity of the expanded peripheral T cells. At 0.1 to 3.0 mg/kg, CD4+ and CD8+ blood T cells expanded clonally by week 6.

This CDR3 has 15 amino acids. V trimming: 5 bases; J trimming: 4 bases; junction bases outside the gene matches: 6. Germline V gene data show CDR1 as SEHNR and CDR2 as FQNEAQ (reference sequence). This clone came up a few times. Its specificity is unknown. Assay: immunoSEQ multiplex PCR; the TCRdb copy retains only in-frame clones and omits some. The sample lists roughly 30,000 clones, around nine tenths seen once, with about a tenth in the top ten. The rearrangement links TRBV7-9 to TRBJ1-5, with 9 bases that match TRBD1. The origin of this receptor is an adult with an advanced solid tumor such as melanoma, head and neck, liver or kidney cancer. The sequenced sample was CD4+ or CD8+ T cells sorted from blood, obtained in a trial of the OX40 agonist ivuxolimab. The CDR3: CASSLGQGSNQPQHF. The CDR3 DNA reads as TGTGCCAGCAGCCTCGGACAGGGGAGTAATCAGCCCCAGCATTTT. The full variable domain, with the rest looked up from reference TRBV7-9 and TRBJ1-5, is DTGVSQNPRHKITKRGQNVTFRCDPISEHNRLYWYRQTLGQGPEFLTYFQNEAQLEKSRLLSDRFSAERPKGSFSTLEIQRTEQGDSAMYLCASSLGQGSNQPQHFGDGTRLSIL.